The 19 T cell receptor beta chains below come from one sample, sequenced in a study of blood T cell repertoires in COVID-19. Sequenced by immunoSEQ multiplex PCR; TCRdb stores in-frame clones only, minus some. The table records about 140,000 clones, 84% of them present only once. The sample was peripheral blood. The receptors derive from a man between 60 and 75 years old with active or convalescent COVID-19.

The J gene is TRBJ1-3, the V gene TRBV27, with 8 positions matching TRBD1. Trimming cost V 5 bases and J 2 bases; bases outside gene matches: 2. The V gene's germline CDR1 is MNHEY and CDR2 SMNVEV (reference sequence). This CDR3 is 14 amino acids long. This CDR3 is CASSVTGAGNTIYF. Written as DNA, the CDR3 is TGTGCCAGCAGTGTGACAGGGGCTGGAAACACCATATATTTT.

The J gene is TRBJ2-5, the V gene TRBV12-3 or TRBV12-4; possibly TRBD1 for D (5 bases). The CDR3 totals 13 residues. Deletions cut 4 bases from V and 4 bases from J, with 10 bases between. The CDR3 spells CASSWRQGETQYF. In nucleotides, the CDR3 is TGTGCCAGCAGTTGGCGGCAGGGAGAGACCCAGTACTTC.

This chain joins TRBV15 and TRBJ1-6, with D uncertain. Germline V CDR1 and CDR2: LNHNV, YYDKDF (reference sequence). The CDR3 has 14 residues. V dropped 4 bases and J dropped 7 bases, with 11 bases sitting between them. CDR3: CATSNLIRNSPLHF. CDR3 nucleotides: TGTGCCACCAGCAACCTAATTAGAAATTCACCCCTCCACTTT.

This clone has only one observation. The chain uses TRBV3-1 (or the pseudogene TRBV3-2) and TRBJ1-2, with D possibly TRBD1 on 6 matching bases. The CDR3 runs to 14 residues. From germline, CDR1 is LGHDT and CDR2 YNNKEL (reference sequence). Trimming pared 3 bases from V and 6 bases from J, leaving 14 bases between. In nucleotides, the CDR3 is TGTGCCAGCAGCCAGGGCAGGGGATCCCATGGCTACACCTTC. This codes for CASSQGRGSHGYTF.

This clone was seen a handful of times. V and J are TRBV27 and TRBJ1-1; D gene unclear. V was pared by 1 base and J by 0 bases, with 15 bases between. The CDR3 consists of 17 residues. CDR1 and CDR2 (germline): MNHEY, SMNVEV (reference sequence). CDR3 DNA: TGTGCCAGCAGTTTATTTGCCGCCCCCCCTATGAACACTGAAGCTTTCTTT. It specifies CASSLFAAPPMNTEAFF.

The V and J genes are TRBV30 and TRBJ2-1; 7 nucleotides line up with TRBD1. The V segment lost 1 base and the J segment 6 bases; nucleotides outside the gene matches: 6. The CDR3 has 14 residues. Germline V gene lookup returns CDR1 GTSNPN and CDR2 SVGIG (reference sequence). In nucleotides, the CDR3 is TGTGCCTGGAGTGGGCCGGCAGGGGGCAATGAGCAGTTCTTC. It encodes CAWSGPAGGNEQFF.

The chain is built from TRBV13 and TRBJ1-1; D possibly corresponds to TRBD1 (6 bases). Germline V gene data show CDR1 as PRHDT and CDR2 as FYEKMQ (reference sequence). The CDR3 runs to 14 residues. Trimming left V 5 bases short and J 4 bases short, with 14 bases between. For the CDR3, the DNA is TGTGCCAGCAGCCACTACAGGGCTGGCACTGAAGCTTTCTTT. Its translation: CASSHYRAGTEAFF.

The chain joins TRBV29-1 to TRBJ1-1, with TRBD1 matching 7 bases. The CDR3 has 12 residues. Germline V gene data show CDR1 as SQVTM and CDR2 as ANQGSEA. The CDR3 nucleotides are TGCAGTGGGGACAGCTTGAACACTGAAGCTTTCTTT. Translating gives CSGDSLNTEAFF.

The V and J genes are TRBV19 and TRBJ1-4, with TRBD1 matching 7 bases. There are 16 residues in the CDR3. Per the germline V gene, CDR1 is LNHDA and CDR2 is SQIVND (reference sequence). Trimming at V came to 3 bases and at J to 5 bases, leaving 9 bases not matched to a gene. As DNA, the CDR3 is TGTGCCAGTAGTATCGCCAGGGGGTCTATGAATGAAAAACTGTTTTTT. It specifies CASSIARGSMNEKLFF.

This clone is a singleton in its sample. The chain employs TRBV27 and TRBJ1-1; D unclear. This CDR3 contains 16 residues. V was pared by 6 bases and J by 0 bases, with 17 bases between. The germline CDR1 and CDR2 sequences are MNHEY and SMNVEV (reference sequence). The chain's CDR3 is CASRSMGGSMNTEAFF. The CDR3 nucleotides read TGTGCCAGCAGGTCTATGGGTGGGAGCATGAACACTGAAGCTTTCTTT.

This chain joins TRBV19 and TRBJ1-2, with D unclear. Germline V CDR1 and CDR2: LNHDA, SQIVND (reference sequence). Deletions cut 5 bases from V and 4 bases from J, with 11 bases between. The CDR3 is 13 residues long. The CDR3 loop reads CASSGGRAYGYTF. The CDR3 DNA sequence: TGTGCCAGTAGTGGAGGCCGAGCCTATGGCTACACCTTC.

The chain has TRBV6-5 and TRBJ1-5, with 7 nucleotides matching TRBD1. This CDR3 spans 15 amino acids. From germline, CDR1 is MNHEY and CDR2 SVGAGI. With V trimmed by 8 bases and J by 4 bases, 11 bases remained unmatched. The CDR3 spells CASGVPGTVNQPQHF. The CDR3 bases are TGTGCCAGCGGGGTCCCCGGGACAGTGAATCAGCCCCAGCATTTT.

The chain has TRBV6-5 and TRBJ2-3, with D perhaps matching TRBD1 (5 bases). CDR3 length: 15 amino acids. V lost 6 bases and J lost 0, with 13 bases in between. Germline CDR1 and CDR2: MNHEY and SVGAGI. CDR3: CASSRVGWSTDTQYF. CDR3 sequence (DNA): TGTGCCAGCAGCAGGGTGGGCTGGAGCACAGATACGCAGTATTTT.

The chain has TRBV10-2 and TRBJ2-1; 12 nucleotides agree with TRBD2. The CDR3 is 16 residues long. The V segment lost 6 bases and the J segment 5 bases; nucleotides outside the gene matches: 8. Germline CDR1 reads WSHSY; CDR2 reads SAAADI. The CDR3 spells CASSATLAGGDNEQFF. The DNA of the CDR3 is TGCGCCAGCAGCGCGACCCTAGCGGGGGGGGACAATGAGCAGTTCTTC.

The chain couples TRBV15 to TRBJ2-1; 13 nucleotides align to TRBD2. In germline, CDR1 is LNHNV, CDR2 YYDKDF (reference sequence). CDR3 size: 15 residues. The junction had 5 bases not matched to a gene; V was cut back by 4 bases and J by 8 bases. CDR3 coding DNA: TGTGCCACCAGCAAGGGGACTAGCGGGGAACATGAGCAGTTCTTC. It encodes CATSKGTSGEHEQFF.

The chain employs TRBV5-1 and TRBJ2-5; D possibly corresponds to TRBD2 (6 bases). This CDR3 spans 13 amino acids. V shed 2 bases and J shed 5 bases, with 10 bases lying between them. CDR1 and CDR2 (germline): SGHRS, YFSETQ. The CDR3 nucleotides read TGCGCCAGCAGCTTCGGGGGTGGCGAGACCCAGTACTTC. It yields the protein CASSFGGGETQYF.

This clone was observed a handful of times. The gene calls are TRBV2 and TRBJ1-5; D is perhaps TRBD1 (6 bases). The CDR3 totals 13 residues. Between the trimmed V and J ends, which lost 4 bases and 3 bases, there was a span of 7 bases. Germline V gene lookup returns CDR1 SNHLY and CDR2 FYNNEI. The CDR3 sequence: CASSGDNNQPQHF. The CDR3 bases are TGTGCCAGCAGTGGGGACAACAATCAGCCCCAGCATTTT. Using reference TRBV2 and TRBJ1-5 for the parts outside the CDR3, the full variable domain is EPEVTQTPSHQVTQMGQEVILRCVPISNHLYFYWYRQILGQKVEFLVSFYNNEISEKSEIFDDQFSVERPDGSNFTLKIRSTKLEDSAMYFCASSGDNNQPQHFGDGTRLSIL.

This clone has a single count. The J gene is TRBJ2-1, the V gene TRBV4-3; 9 positions match TRBD1. The V gene end was trimmed by 4 bases and the J gene end by 7 bases; junction bases not matched to a gene: 8. The germline V gene has CDR1 LGHNA and CDR2 YSLEER. This CDR3 spans 15 amino acids. The CDR3 DNA reads TGCGCCAGCAGCCGAGGGACAGGGAAGAGGAATGAGCAGTTCTTC. It translates to CASSRGTGKRNEQFF.

This chain uses TRBV7-2 with TRBJ2-7, with no clear D. Trimming cost V 0 bases and J 2 bases, with 5 bases left between them. CDR1 and CDR2 from the germline V gene are SGHTA and FQGNSA. The CDR3 is 13 amino acids. DNA of the CDR3: TGTGCCAGCAGCTTAGCCAGTACCTACGAGCAGTACGTC. Translating it yields CASSLASTYEQYV.